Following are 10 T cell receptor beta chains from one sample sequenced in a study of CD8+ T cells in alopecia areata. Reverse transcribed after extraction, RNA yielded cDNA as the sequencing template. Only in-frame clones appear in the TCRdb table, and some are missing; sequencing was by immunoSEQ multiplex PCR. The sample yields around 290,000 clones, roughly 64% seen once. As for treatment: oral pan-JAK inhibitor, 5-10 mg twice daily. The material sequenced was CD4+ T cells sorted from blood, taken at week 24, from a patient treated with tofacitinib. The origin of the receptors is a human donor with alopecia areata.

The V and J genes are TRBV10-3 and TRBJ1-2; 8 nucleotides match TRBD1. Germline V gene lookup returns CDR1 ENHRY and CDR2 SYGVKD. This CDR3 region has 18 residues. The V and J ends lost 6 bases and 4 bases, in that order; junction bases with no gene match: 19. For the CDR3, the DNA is TGTGCCATCAGAGAAGCCGGACAGGGATTACTAAACGCCTATGGCTACACCTTC. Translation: CAIREAGQGLLNAYGYTF.

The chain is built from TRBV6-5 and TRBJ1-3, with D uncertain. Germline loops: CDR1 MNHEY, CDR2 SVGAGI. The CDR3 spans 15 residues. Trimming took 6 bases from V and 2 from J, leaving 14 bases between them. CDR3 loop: CASRPEVAAGNTIYF. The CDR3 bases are TGTGCCAGCAGGCCGGAAGTGGCGGCTGGAAACACCATATATTTT.

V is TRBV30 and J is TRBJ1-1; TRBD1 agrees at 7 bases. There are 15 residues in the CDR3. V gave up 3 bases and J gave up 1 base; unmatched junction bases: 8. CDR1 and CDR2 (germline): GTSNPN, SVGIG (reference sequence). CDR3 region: CAWRRIRQGNTEAFF. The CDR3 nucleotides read TGTGCCTGGAGACGGATACGACAGGGGAACACTGAAGCTTTCTTT. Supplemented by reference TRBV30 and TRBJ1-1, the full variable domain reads SQTIHQWPATLVQPVGSPLSLECTVEGTSNPNLYWYRQAAGRGLQLLFYSVGIGQISSEVPQNLSASRPQDRQFILSSKKLLLSDSGFYLCAWRRIRQGNTEAFFGQGTRLTVV.

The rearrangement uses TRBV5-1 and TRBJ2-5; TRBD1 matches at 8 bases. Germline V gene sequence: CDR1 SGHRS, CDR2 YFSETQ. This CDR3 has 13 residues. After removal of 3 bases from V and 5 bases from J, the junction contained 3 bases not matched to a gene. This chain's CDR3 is CASSSRTGETQYF. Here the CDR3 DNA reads TGCGCCAGCAGCTCTCGGACAGGGGAGACCCAGTACTTC.

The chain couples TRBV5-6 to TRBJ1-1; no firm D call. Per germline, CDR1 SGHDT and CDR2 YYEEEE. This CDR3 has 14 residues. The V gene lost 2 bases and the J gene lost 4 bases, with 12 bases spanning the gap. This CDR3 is CASSFLRYSTEAFF. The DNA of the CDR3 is TGTGCCAGCAGCTTCCTACGGTATTCCACTGAAGCTTTCTTT.

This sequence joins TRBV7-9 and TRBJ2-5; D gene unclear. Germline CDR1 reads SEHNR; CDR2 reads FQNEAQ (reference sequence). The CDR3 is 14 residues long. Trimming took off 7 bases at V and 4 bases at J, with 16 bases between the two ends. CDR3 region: CASTPTSSAETQYF. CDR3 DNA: TGTGCCAGCACCCCGACCAGTTCCGCAGAGACCCAGTACTTC.

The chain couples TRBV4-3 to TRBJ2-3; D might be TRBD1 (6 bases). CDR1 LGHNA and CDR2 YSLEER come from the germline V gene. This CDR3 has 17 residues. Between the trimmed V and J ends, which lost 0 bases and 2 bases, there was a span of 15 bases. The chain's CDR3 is CASSQDPPDRYTDTQYF. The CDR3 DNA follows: TGCGCCAGCAGCCAAGACCCGCCTGACAGGTACACAGATACGCAGTATTTT.

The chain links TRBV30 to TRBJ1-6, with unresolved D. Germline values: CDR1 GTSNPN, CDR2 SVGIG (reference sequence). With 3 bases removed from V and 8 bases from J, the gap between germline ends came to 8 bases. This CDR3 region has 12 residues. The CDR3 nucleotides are TGTGCCTGGAGCCTTTGGGATTCACCCCTCCACTTT. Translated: CAWSLWDSPLHF.

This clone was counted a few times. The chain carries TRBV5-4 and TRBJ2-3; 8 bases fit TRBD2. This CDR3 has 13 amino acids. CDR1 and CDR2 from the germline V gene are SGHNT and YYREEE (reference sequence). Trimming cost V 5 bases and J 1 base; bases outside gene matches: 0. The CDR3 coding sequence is TGTGCCAGCAGGCGGGGGGGCACAGATACGCAGTATTTT. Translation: CASRRGGTDTQYF.

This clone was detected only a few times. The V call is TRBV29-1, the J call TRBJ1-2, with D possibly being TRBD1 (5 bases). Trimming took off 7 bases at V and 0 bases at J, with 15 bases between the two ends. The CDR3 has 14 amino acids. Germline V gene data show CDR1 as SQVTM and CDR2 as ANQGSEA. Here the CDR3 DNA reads TGCAGCGCTGGGACGGCGTTAGCTAACTATGGCTACACCTTC. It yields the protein CSAGTALANYGYTF.